The 16 T cell receptor beta chains below were found in one sample sequenced in a study of cytomegalovirus exposure and HLA in healthy donors. TCRdb's table, derived via immunoSEQ multiplex PCR, lists solely in-frame clones and lacks some. Of about 140,000 clones listed, approximately 85% are singletons. The sequenced sample was PBMCs. All receptors come from a woman aged 25 to 45 in good health and CMV-seronegative.

The CDR3 here is CASSPDPTGIARNEQFF. The DNA of the CDR3 is TGTGCCAGCAGCCCCGACCCAACAGGGATCGCCCGCAATGAGCAGTTCTTC. The chain carries TRBV5-6 and TRBJ2-1; D is possibly TRBD1 (6 bases). V lost 4 bases, J lost 6 bases, and 23 bases lay in between. In germline, CDR1 is SGHDT, CDR2 YYEEEE. The CDR3 is 17 amino acids.

The CDR3 DNA reads as TGTGCCAGCAGGTCAGGGGAATATGGCTACACCTTC. Protein: CASRSGEYGYTF. The J gene is TRBJ1-2, the V gene TRBV6-1; maybe TRBD1 (6 bases). The germline CDR1 and CDR2 sequences are MNHNS and SASEGT. There are 12 residues in the CDR3. Between the trimmed V and J ends, which lost 6 bases and 5 bases, there was a span of 10 bases.

This clone was observed a handful of times. The chain links TRBV6-5 to TRBJ1-2; 9 nucleotides agree with TRBD1. V gave up 8 bases and J gave up 1 base; unmatched junction bases: 5. The germline V gene has CDR1 MNHEY and CDR2 SVGAGI. CDR3 size: 14 residues. The CDR3 DNA sequence: TGTGCCAGCGGGACAGGGACAATTAACTATGGCTACACCTTC. Protein: CASGTGTINYGYTF.

The chain joins TRBV10-3 to TRBJ2-6, with a tentative D call TRBD1 (7 bases). CDR1 and CDR2 from the germline V gene are ENHRY and SYGVKD. Deletions cut 6 bases from V and 3 bases from J, with 18 bases between. The CDR3 covers 17 residues. The CDR3 is CAISPTGRTGGANVLTF. For the CDR3, the DNA is TGTGCCATCAGCCCGACAGGGAGGACGGGTGGGGCCAACGTCCTGACTTTC.

This clone has a single count. V and J are TRBV6-5 and TRBJ1-1; D call uncertain. Germline V lookup: CDR1 MNHEY, CDR2 SVGAGI. V lost 5 bases and J lost 0, with 13 bases in between. CDR3 size: 15 residues. CDR3 protein: CASSPGRFMNTEAFF. The CDR3 DNA reads as TGTGCCAGCAGTCCGGGAAGATTCATGAACACTGAAGCTTTCTTT.

The chain links TRBV29-1 to TRBJ2-2, with D possibly matching TRBD1 (6 bases). This CDR3 has 15 residues. Germline CDR1 and CDR2: SQVTM and ANQGSEA. V lost 5 bases and J 6 bases, leaving 19 bases between the germline ends. The CDR3 nucleotides are TGCAGCGTTTTAATGGGGGCGAAGGGGCCCGGGGAGCTGTTTTTT. It yields the protein CSVLMGAKGPGELFF.

This clone was recorded a few times. The genes are TRBV30 and TRBJ1-5, with D maybe TRBD1 (6 bases). CDR1 and CDR2 (germline): GTSNPN, SVGIG (reference sequence). The V end was cut by 8 bases, the J end by 5 bases, with 13 bases between. The CDR3 is 12 amino acids. CDR3 bases: TGTGCCCTCGGACAGAGAGATCAGCCCCAGCATTTT. This sequence encodes CALGQRDQPQHF.

This chain links TRBV5-1 with TRBJ1-1, with D possibly TRBD1 on 6 matching bases. V lost 0 bases to trimming and J lost 4 bases, with 13 bases between them. The CDR3 totals 15 residues. Germline V gives CDR1 SGHRS, CDR2 YFSETQ. The CDR3 spells CASSLAQGLGTEAFF. Written as DNA, the CDR3 is TGCGCCAGCAGCTTGGCCCAGGGGCTAGGCACTGAAGCTTTCTTT.

The chain has TRBV4-1 and TRBJ1-2; 9 positions match TRBD1. The V gene end was trimmed by 3 bases and the J gene end by 3 bases; junction bases not matched to a gene: 11. CDR3 length: 17 residues. Germline loops: CDR1 MGHRA, CDR2 YSYEKL. The CDR3 is CASSQGQGGEGDYGYTF. The CDR3 DNA reads TGCGCCAGCAGCCAGGGACAGGGAGGCGAGGGGGACTATGGCTACACCTTC.

In its sample, this clone was seen once. The chain links TRBV18 to TRBJ1-1, with 8 bases that match TRBD1. The V segment lost 4 bases and the J segment 1 base; nucleotides outside the gene matches: 8. Germline loops: CDR1 KGHSH, CDR2 LQKENI. CDR3 size: 16 residues. The CDR3, as DNA: TGTGCCAGCTCACGGAACAAAGGGACAGGGAACACTGAAGCTTTCTTT. This codes for CASSRNKGTGNTEAFF.

This chain links TRBV5-5 with TRBJ2-5; 7 positions match TRBD1. Germline lookup yields CDR1 SGHKS and CDR2 YYEKEE (reference sequence). V was pared by 4 bases and J by 1 base, with 4 bases of the junction left unmatched. The CDR3 sequence is 14 residues long. CDR3 DNA sequence: TGTGCCAGCAGCCCGCGGACAGGCCAAGAGACCCAGTACTTC. Amino acids: CASSPRTGQETQYF.

The gene calls are TRBV29-1 and TRBJ2-3, with 11 bases identical to TRBD2. The length of the CDR3 is 16 residues. In germline, CDR1 is SQVTM, CDR2 ANQGSEA. The V gene end was trimmed by 4 bases and the J gene end by 6 bases; junction bases not matched to a gene: 12. CDR3 coding DNA: TGCAGCGTTGGGAGGGGTAGCGGGGGGGCAGCTGATACGCAGTATTTT. It yields the protein CSVGRGSGGAADTQYF.

The CDR3: CASSFKAQGSHEQYF. CDR3 DNA: TGTGCCAGCAGCTTTAAGGCCCAGGGGTCCCACGAGCAGTACTTC. This chain links TRBV7-2 with TRBJ2-7; D may be TRBD1 (6 bases). The V gene's germline CDR1 is SGHTA and CDR2 FQGNSA. The CDR3 sequence is 15 residues long. Trimming shortened V by 3 bases and J by 5 bases, and 17 bases separated the two germline ends.

V is TRBV4-2 and J is TRBJ1-1; D might be TRBD1 (6 bases). The ends were cut back, 0 bases at V and 1 base at J, with 12 bases in the middle. CDR1 LGHNA and CDR2 YNFKEQ come from the germline V gene. This CDR3 contains 16 residues. CDR3 residues: CASSQDLGQSNTEAFF. The CDR3 DNA reads as TGTGCCAGCAGCCAAGATCTCGGACAGTCGAACACTGAAGCTTTCTTT.

The CDR3 here is CASSQDIYGYTF. In DNA, the CDR3 is TGTGCCAGCAGCCAAGACATCTATGGCTACACCTTC. The rearrangement joins TRBV7-9 to TRBJ1-2; unclear D gene. The CDR3 is made up of 12 amino acids. CDR1 and CDR2 (germline): SEHNR, FQNEAQ (reference sequence). V was trimmed by 5 bases and J by 4 bases, leaving 8 bases between them.

The gene calls are TRBV10-2 and TRBJ1-2; 9 nucleotides line up with TRBD1. Germline CDR1 and CDR2: WSHSY and SAAADI. The junction had 9 bases not matched to a gene; V was cut back by 7 bases and J by 6 bases. The CDR3 totals 14 residues. In DNA form, the CDR3 reads TGCGCCAGCATACCCAGAACAGGGGGCCATGGCTACACCTTC. Protein: CASIPRTGGHGYTF.